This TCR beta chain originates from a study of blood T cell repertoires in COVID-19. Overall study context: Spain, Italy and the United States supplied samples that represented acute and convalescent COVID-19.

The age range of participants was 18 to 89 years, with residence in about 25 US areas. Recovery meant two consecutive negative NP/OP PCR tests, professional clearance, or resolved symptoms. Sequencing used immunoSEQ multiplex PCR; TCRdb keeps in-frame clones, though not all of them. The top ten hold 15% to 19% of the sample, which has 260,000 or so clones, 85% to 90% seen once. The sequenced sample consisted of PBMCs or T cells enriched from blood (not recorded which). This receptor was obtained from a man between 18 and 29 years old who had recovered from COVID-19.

CDR3 sequence: CASSLDPHIPYEQYF. CDR3 DNA sequence: TGCGCCAGCAGCTTGGACCCCCACATCCCCTACGAGCAGTACTTC. The V and J genes are TRBV5-1 and TRBJ2-7; D remains unclear. V lost 0 bases and J 2 bases, leaving 12 bases between the germline ends. This CDR3 comprises 15 residues. CDR1 and CDR2 (germline): SGHRS, YFSETQ.